This T cell receptor beta chain derives from a study of a mutant IDH1 vaccine in newly diagnosed glioma. Notes on this clone: No antigen is known for it.

Time point defined: week 23, last vaccination. Doses consisted of 300 ug of mutant IDH1 20-mer peptide each, paired with topical imiquimod. Using immunoSEQ multiplex PCR, the repertoire was profiled, and TCRdb retains in-frame clones only, with some absent. The sample includes 50,000 to 60,000 clones, roughly 80% of them seen just once. CDR3 length: 14 residues. CDR1 SNHLY and CDR2 FYNNEI come from the germline V gene. The V gene end was trimmed by 10 bases and the J gene end by 4 bases; junction bases not matched to a gene: 10. This chain uses TRBV2 with TRBJ1-2; 9 bases are shared with TRBD1. The origin of this receptor is a man in his forties or fifties with glioma. The sequencing here drew on PBMCs, taken from a glioma patient whose treatment included an IDH1 peptide vaccine. CDR3 in amino acids: CATLGTGSSYGYTF. CDR3 DNA sequence: TGTGCCACCCTCGGGACAGGGTCGTCCTATGGCTACACCTTC.